The clone carrying this TCR beta chain was found many times. Its antigen is unknown. Those with hyperthyroidism were 18 to 65 years old, newly diagnosed, and ill for under 2 months. Diagnoses rested on clinical symptoms, serum thyroxine and TRAb, thyroid ultrasound and orbital computed tomography. The germline V gene encodes CDR1 SEHNR and CDR2 FQNEAQ (reference sequence). The CDR3 length is 17 residues. The ends lost 0 bases at V and 5 bases at J; junction bases unmatched: 9. Researchers amplified the TCR beta CDR3 regions from RNA transcripts. HTBI primers were the set used in a first-round RT-PCR of the TCR CDR3. TCRdb re-called the multiplex PCR reads with MiXCR, one entry per CDR3 protein. In the table there are roughly 750,000 distinct CDR3 sequences, around 17% of which are singletons. The data originate from a study of T cells in Graves' hyperthyroidism and ophthalmopathy. Whole-study results and caveats: Peripheral blood also featured most of the thyroid clonotypes expanded above 0.001.

J is TRBJ2-7 and V is TRBV7-9; 11 bases line up with TRBD2. The material sequenced was blood. The clonotype originates from a man aged 18 to 35 with Graves' hyperthyroidism. The CDR3 sequence: CASSLAASGRFAHEQYF. The CDR3 bases are TGTGCCAGCAGCTTAGCGGCTAGCGGGAGGTTCGCCCACGAGCAGTACTTC.